This TCR beta chain was found in a study of blood T cell repertoires in COVID-19. Across the whole study: Specimens from acute and convalescent COVID-19 originated in the United States, Italy and Spain. From T cells, B-cell-depleted T cells, or PBMCs came the material, which was cDNA or gDNA.

After removal of 7 bases from V and 6 bases from J, the junction contained 7 bases not matched to a gene. The CDR3 loop spans 14 amino acids. Germline CDR1 LNHDA, CDR2 SQIVND (reference sequence). The authors' processing: Amplification from reference gene primers served as the basis for estimated nucleated cell counts. Sequencing was performed with immunoSEQ multiplex PCR; in TCRdb, only in-frame clones are kept and a portion is missing. The V and J calls and the clone size are those of that table, but D and trimming were determined from the DNA. The sample yields tens of thousands of clones, less than 85% seen once.

This chain uses TRBV19 with TRBJ1-5; 9 positions match TRBD1. The origin of this receptor is a man aged 50 to 59 with active COVID-19. The sequenced sample consisted of peripheral blood. The CDR3 here is CASNNRGLTQPQHF. The CDR3 DNA follows: TGTGCCAGTAATAACAGGGGGCTAACTCAGCCCCAGCATTTT.